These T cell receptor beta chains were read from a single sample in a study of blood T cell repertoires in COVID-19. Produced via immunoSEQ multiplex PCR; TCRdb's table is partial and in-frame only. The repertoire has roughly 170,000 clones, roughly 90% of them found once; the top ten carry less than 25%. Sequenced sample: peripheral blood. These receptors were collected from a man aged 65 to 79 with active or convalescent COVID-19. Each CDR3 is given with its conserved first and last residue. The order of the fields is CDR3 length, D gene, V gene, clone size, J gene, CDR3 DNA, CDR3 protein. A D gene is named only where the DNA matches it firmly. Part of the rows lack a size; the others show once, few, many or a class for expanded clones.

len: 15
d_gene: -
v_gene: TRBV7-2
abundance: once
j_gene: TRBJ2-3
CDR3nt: TGTGCCAGCAGCTTAGACAGGGACAGCACAGATACGCAGTATTTT
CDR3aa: CASSLDRDSTDTQYF

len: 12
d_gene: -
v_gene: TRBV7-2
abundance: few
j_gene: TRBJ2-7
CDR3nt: TGTGCCAGCAGCCAATTCAGCTACGAGCAGTACTTC
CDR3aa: CASSQFSYEQYF

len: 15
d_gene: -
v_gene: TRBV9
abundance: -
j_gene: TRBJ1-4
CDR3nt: TGTGCCAGCAGCGTAGCACCCCACACGCCAGAAAAACTGTTTTTT
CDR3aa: CASSVAPHTPEKLFF

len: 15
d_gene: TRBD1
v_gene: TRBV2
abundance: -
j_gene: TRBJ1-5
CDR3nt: TGTGCCAGCAGTGAAGTGGACAGGGCTTTTCAGCCCCAGCATTTT
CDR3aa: CASSEVDRAFQPQHF

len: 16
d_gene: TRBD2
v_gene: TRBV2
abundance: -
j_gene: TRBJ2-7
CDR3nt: TGTGCCAGCAGTGAAACTAGCGGGGGCGCCTCCTACGAGCAGTACTTC
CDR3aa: CASSETSGGASYEQYF

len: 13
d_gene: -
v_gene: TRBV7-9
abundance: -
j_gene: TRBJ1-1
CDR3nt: TGTGCCAGCAGCTATACATCGAACACTGAAGCTTTCTTT
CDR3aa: CASSYTSNTEAFF

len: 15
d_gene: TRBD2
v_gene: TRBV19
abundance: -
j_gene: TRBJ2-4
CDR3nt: TGTGCCAGTAGTGAGGGACTAGCGGGAGTAGGCATTCAGTACTTC
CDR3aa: CASSEGLAGVGIQYF

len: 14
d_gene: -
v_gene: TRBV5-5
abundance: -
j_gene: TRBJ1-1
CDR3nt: TGTGCCAGCATCCAAACTCCTGGGGCCCCTGGAGCTTTCTTT
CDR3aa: CASIQTPGAPGAFF

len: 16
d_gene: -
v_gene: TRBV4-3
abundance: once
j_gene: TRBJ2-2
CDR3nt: TGCGCCAGCAGCCAAGATCTTACAGCCAGGACTGGGGAGCTGTTTTTT
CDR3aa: CASSQDLTARTGELFF

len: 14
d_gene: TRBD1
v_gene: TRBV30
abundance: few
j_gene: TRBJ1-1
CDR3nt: TGTGCCTGGAGTGGACAGGGGGCCGGCACTGAAGCTTTCTTT
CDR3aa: CAWSGQGAGTEAFF

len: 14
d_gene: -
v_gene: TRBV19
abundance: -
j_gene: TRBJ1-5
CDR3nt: TGTGCCAGTAAGGGGGGGACCGCGAATCAGCCCCAGCATTTT
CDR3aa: CASKGGTANQPQHF

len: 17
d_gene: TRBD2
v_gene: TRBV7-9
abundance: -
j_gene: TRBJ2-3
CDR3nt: TGTGCCAGCAGCTTGGGACTAGCGGGGGGGAGCACAGATACGCAGTATTTT
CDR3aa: CASSLGLAGGSTDTQYF

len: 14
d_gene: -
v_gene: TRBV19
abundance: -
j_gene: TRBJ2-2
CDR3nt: TGTGCCAGTAGTATAGCCAGGAACACCGGGGAGCTGTTTTTT
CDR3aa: CASSIARNTGELFF

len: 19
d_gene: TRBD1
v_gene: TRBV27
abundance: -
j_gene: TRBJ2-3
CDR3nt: TGTGCCAGCACCCCCTCGGGCAGGGGGCCCCGTGCTAGCACAGATACGCAGTATTTT
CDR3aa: CASTPSGRGPRASTDTQYF

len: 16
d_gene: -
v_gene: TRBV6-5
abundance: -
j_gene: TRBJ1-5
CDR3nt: TGTGCCAGCAGTTACTCGAAACGGGGGGGCAATCAGCCCCAGCATTTT
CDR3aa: CASSYSKRGGNQPQHF

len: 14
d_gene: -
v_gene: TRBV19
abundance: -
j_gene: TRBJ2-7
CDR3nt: TGTGCCAGTAGTATTAGGGGGACGGGCTACGAGCAGTACTTC
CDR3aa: CASSIRGTGYEQYF

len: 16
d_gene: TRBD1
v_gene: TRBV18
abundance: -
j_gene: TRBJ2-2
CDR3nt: TGTGCCAGCTCACCACCGACAGGGGGCAACACCGGGGAGCTGTTTTTT
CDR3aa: CASSPPTGGNTGELFF

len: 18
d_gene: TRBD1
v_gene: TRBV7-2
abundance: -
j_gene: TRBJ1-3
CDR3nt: TGTGCCAGCAGCTTACGGCCCGGACAGGGAGACTCTGGAAACACCATATATTTT
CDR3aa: CASSLRPGQGDSGNTIYF

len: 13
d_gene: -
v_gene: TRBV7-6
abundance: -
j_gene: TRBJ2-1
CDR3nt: TGTGCCAGCAGCTTAGGGAGGGCCGATGAGCAGTTCTTC
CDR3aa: CASSLGRADEQFF

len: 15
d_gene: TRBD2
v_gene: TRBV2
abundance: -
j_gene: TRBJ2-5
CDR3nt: TGTGCCAGCAAGAGACCCGGGGGGGGCCAAGAGACCCAGTACTTC
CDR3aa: CASKRPGGGQETQYF

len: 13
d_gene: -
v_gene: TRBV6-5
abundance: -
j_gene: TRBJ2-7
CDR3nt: TGTGCCAGCAGTTACCTCAGCTCCTACGAGCAGTACTTC
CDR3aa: CASSYLSSYEQYF

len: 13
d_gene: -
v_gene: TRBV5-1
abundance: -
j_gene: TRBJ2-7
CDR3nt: TGCGCCAGCAGCTTAGGCGGCAACTACGAGCAGTACTTC
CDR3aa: CASSLGGNYEQYF

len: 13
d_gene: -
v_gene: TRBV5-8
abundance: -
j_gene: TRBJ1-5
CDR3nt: TGTGCCAGCAGCTTGGGTTTAAATCAGCCCCAGCATTTT
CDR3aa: CASSLGLNQPQHF

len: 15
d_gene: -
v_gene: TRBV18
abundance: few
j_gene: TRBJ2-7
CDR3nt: TGTGCCAGCTCACCTAGGGGTCCAGAGACCTACGAGCAGTACTTC
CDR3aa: CASSPRGPETYEQYF

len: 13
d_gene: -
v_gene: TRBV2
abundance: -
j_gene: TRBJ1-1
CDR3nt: TGTGCCAGCAAACAGTACATGAACACTGAAGCTTTCTTT
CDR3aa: CASKQYMNTEAFF

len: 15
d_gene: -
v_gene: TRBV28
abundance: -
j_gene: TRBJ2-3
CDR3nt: TGTGCCAGCAGTACTGGCCGATACTACACAGATACGCAGTATTTT
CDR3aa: CASSTGRYYTDTQYF

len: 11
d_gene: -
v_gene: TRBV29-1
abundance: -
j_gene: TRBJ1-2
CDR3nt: TGCAGCGTTGGGCAGGGCTATGGCTACACCTTC
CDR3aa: CSVGQGYGYTF

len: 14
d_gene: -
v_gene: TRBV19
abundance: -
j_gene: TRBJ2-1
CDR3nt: TGTGCCAGTACACCGACGGGGTCACCCAATGAGCAGTTCTTC
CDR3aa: CASTPTGSPNEQFF